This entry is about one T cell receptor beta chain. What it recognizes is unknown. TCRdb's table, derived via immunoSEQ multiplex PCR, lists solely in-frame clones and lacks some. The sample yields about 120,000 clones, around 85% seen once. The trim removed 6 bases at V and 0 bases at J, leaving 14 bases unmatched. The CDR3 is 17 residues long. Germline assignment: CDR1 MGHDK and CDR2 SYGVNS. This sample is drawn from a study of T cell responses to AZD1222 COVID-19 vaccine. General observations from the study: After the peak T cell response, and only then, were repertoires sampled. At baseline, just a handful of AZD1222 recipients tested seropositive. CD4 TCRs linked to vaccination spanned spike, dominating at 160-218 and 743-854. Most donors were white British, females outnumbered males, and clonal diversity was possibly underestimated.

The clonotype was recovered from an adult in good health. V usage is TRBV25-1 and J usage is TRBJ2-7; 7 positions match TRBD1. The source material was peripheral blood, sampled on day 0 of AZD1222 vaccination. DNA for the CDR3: TGTGCCAGCAGCTTCACCGCAGGGGGACCAAGCTCCTACGAGCAGTACTTC. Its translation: CASSFTAGGPSSYEQYF.